The 2 T cell receptor beta chains reported below all come from one sample, sequenced in a study of blood T cells in healthy people across ages. Alongside a J-beta primer mix, a sample-barcoded 5' primer served in a second PCR lasting roughly 7 to 12 cycles. TCRdb reanalysed the 5' RACE reads using MiXCR and keeps one entry per CDR3 protein. The table lists 700,000 to 850,000 distinct CDR3 sequences, approximately 53% of them singletons, with around 40% in the top ten. Sequencing was done on a sample of blood. These receptors originate from a man aged 80 or over in good health.

J is TRBJ1-1 and V is TRBV6-1; D gene uncertain. Trimming cost V 1 base and J 0 bases, with 6 bases left between them. The length of the CDR3 is 14 residues. Germline V lookup: CDR1 MNHNS, CDR2 SASEGT. The DNA for the CDR3 is TGTGCCAGCAGTGAAGGGGCCCTGAACACTGAAGCTTTCTTT. Its protein product is CASSEGALNTEAFF.

The rearrangement joins TRBV20-1 to TRBJ2-3; a weak D match, TRBD2 (8 bases). V gave up 2 bases and J gave up 14 bases, with 32 bases separating them. The CDR3 is 17 residues long. CDR1 and CDR2 from the germline V gene are DFQATT and SNEGSKA (reference sequence). In DNA, the CDR3 is TGCAGTGCTAGAATCGGGACTAGTCAGCTAGGGGACAGATACGCGTATTTT. This gives the protein CSARIGTSQLGDRYAYF.